Included here is one T cell receptor beta chain sequence, with context. CDR1 is SGHAT, CDR2 FQNNGV, per germline. The CDR3 covers 14 residues. V dropped 6 bases and J dropped 6; count of bases not matched to a gene: 7. This entry is derived from a study of blood T cell repertoires in COVID-19. Profiling relied on immunoSEQ multiplex PCR, and the TCRdb table lists in-frame clones only, not all of them. The data contain about 270,000 clones, roughly 86% of them singletons. The chain recombines TRBV11-2 with TRBJ2-1, with TRBD1 matching over 8 bases. Specimen: PBMCs or T cells enriched from blood (not recorded which). The TCR sequence derives from a woman aged 18 to 35 who had recovered from COVID-19. The DNA for the CDR3 is TGTGCCAGCAGTTCGGACAGGGTACGCAATGAGCAGTTCTTC. Its translation is CASSSDRVRNEQFF.